Each of the 13 T cell receptor beta chains below was sequenced from the same sample in a study of OX40 agonist ivuxolimab in advanced cancers. This table comes from immunoSEQ multiplex PCR, and its TCRdb copy is limited to in-frame clones, with some not included. The sample contains roughly 64,000 clones, 75% to 90% of which appear only once. The sequences come from CD4+ or CD8+ T cells sorted from blood, collected in a trial of the OX40 agonist ivuxolimab. The origin of the receptors is an adult with an advanced solid tumor such as melanoma, head and neck, liver or kidney cancer.

This rearrangement joins TRBV19 to TRBJ1-5; 7 bases map to TRBD1. The junction had 5 bases not matched to a gene; V was cut back by 3 bases and J by 0 bases. CDR1 and CDR2 (germline): LNHDA, SQIVND (reference sequence). This CDR3 region has 16 residues. The CDR3 DNA follows: TGTGCCAGTAGTATGACGGGACAGACTAGCAATCAGCCCCAGCATTTT. Residues: CASSMTGQTSNQPQHF. The entire variable domain, with the rest obtained from reference TRBV19 and TRBJ1-5, is as follows: DGGITQSPKYLFRKEGQNVTLSCEQNLNHDAMYWYRQDPGQGLRLIYYSQIVNDFQKGDIAEGYSVSREKKESFPLTVTSAQKNPTAFYLCASSMTGQTSNQPQHFGDGTRLSIL.

This clone was seen more than once but under ten times. This chain joins TRBV5-5 and TRBJ2-7, with TRBD2 as a possible D gene (5 bases). Trimming cost V 4 bases and J 3 bases, with 17 bases left between them. CDR3 length: 15 residues. Germline V gene sequence: CDR1 SGHKS, CDR2 YYEKEE (reference sequence). CDR3 amino acids: CASSGSQGLIYEQYF. DNA of the CDR3: TGTGCCAGCAGCGGGAGCCAAGGGCTAATCTACGAGCAGTACTTC. The full variable domain, in which reference TRBV5-5 and TRBJ2-7 provide the parts outside the CDR3, is DAGVTQSPTHLIKTRGQQVTLRCSPISGHKSVSWYQQVLGQGPQFIFQYYEKEERGRGNFPDRFSARQFPNYSSELNVNALLLGDSALYLCASSGSQGLIYEQYFGPGTRLTVT.

CDR3 sequence (DNA): TGTGCCAGCTCACTCGACCAGTACAATGAGCAGTTCTTC. This encodes CASSLDQYNEQFF. The chain uses TRBV18 and TRBJ2-1; D uncertain. This CDR3 region has 13 residues. Germline CDR1 KGHSH, CDR2 LQKENI. The germline V and J ends were trimmed by 4 bases and 4 bases, with 8 bases remaining between them.

This chain uses TRBV28 with TRBJ2-3; D unresolved. The CDR3 length is 15 residues. Per the germline V gene, CDR1 is MDHEN and CDR2 is SYDVKM. The germline V and J ends were trimmed by 6 bases and 0 bases, with 13 bases remaining between them. CDR3 DNA sequence: TGTGCCAGCAGAACGACTGATTTTAGCACAGATACGCAGTATTTT. This translates into CASRTTDFSTDTQYF.

The chain has TRBV9 and TRBJ1-2; no clear D. V dropped 4 bases and J dropped 2 bases, with 6 bases sitting between them. The CDR3 is 12 residues long. Germline CDR1 reads SGDLS; CDR2 reads YYNGEE. CDR3 residues: CASSRQNYGYTF. In nucleotides, the CDR3 is TGTGCCAGCAGCCGTCAGAACTATGGCTACACCTTC.

This clone was counted a few times. The chain carries TRBV10-3 and TRBJ2-3; a weak D match, TRBD2 (6 bases). The CDR3 runs to 18 residues. Germline V gene data show CDR1 as ENHRY and CDR2 as SYGVKD. Trimming left V 3 bases short and J 2 bases short, with 21 bases between. This CDR3 reads CAISEIPQGGAPTDTQYF. The CDR3 region has the DNA TGTGCCATCAGTGAAATCCCCCAGGGCGGGGCACCCACAGATACGCAGTATTTT.

This clone appeared a single time. V usage is TRBV29-1 and J usage is TRBJ2-5, with TRBD1 matching over 8 bases. Germline V gene data show CDR1 as SQVTM and CDR2 as ANQGSEA. The CDR3 has 14 amino acids. Unmatched junction bases numbered 6, after V lost 2 bases and J lost 4 bases. CDR3 loop: CSVELRTGRETQYF. Here the CDR3 DNA reads TGCAGCGTTGAATTACGGACAGGGCGAGAGACCCAGTACTTC.

The table lists this clone with a few counts. In nucleotides, the CDR3 is TGTGCCAGCAGCCCTGCCGGGGACAGGGCGTCAGAGACCCAGTACTTC. Translating gives CASSPAGDRASETQYF. The J gene is TRBJ2-5, the V gene TRBV7-9, with 9 bases aligning to TRBD1. CDR1 is SEHNR, CDR2 FQNEAQ, per germline (reference sequence). The CDR3 sequence is 16 residues long. The J segment lost 4 bases and the V segment lost 5 bases, leaving 11 bases of the junction unmatched.

V is TRBV28 and J is TRBJ2-2; D is uncertain. The V gene lost 2 bases and the J gene lost 6 bases, with 7 bases spanning the gap. Germline V gene lookup returns CDR1 MDHEN and CDR2 SYDVKM. The CDR3 is made up of 13 amino acids. CDR3 loop: CASSLAPPGELFF. DNA of the CDR3: TGTGCCAGCAGTTTAGCCCCCCCCGGGGAGCTGTTTTTT. The variable domain in full, with the rest retrieved from reference TRBV28 and TRBJ2-2, is DVKVTQSSRYLVKRTGEKVFLECVQDMDHENMFWYRQDPGLGLRLIYFSYDVKMKEKGDIPEGYSVSREKKERFSLILESASTNQTSMYLCASSLAPPGELFFGEGSRLTVL.

The V and J genes are TRBV2 and TRBJ2-3; D is tentatively TRBD1 or TRBD2 (5 bases each). The CDR3 loop spans 13 amino acids. CDR1 and CDR2 from the germline V gene are SNHLY and FYNNEI. V lost 7 bases and J 2 bases, leaving 10 bases between the germline ends. This chain's CDR3 is CASMGTFTDTQYF. CDR3 bases: TGTGCCAGCATGGGGACCTTCACAGATACGCAGTATTTT. Using reference TRBV2 and TRBJ2-3 for the parts outside the CDR3, the full variable domain is EPEVTQTPSHQVTQMGQEVILRCVPISNHLYFYWYRQILGQKVEFLVSFYNNEISEKSEIFDDQFSVERPDGSNFTLKIRSTKLEDSAMYFCASMGTFTDTQYFGPGTRLTVL.

The V and J genes are TRBV9 and TRBJ1-2, with TRBD1 matching 10 bases. CDR1 is SGDLS and CDR2 is YYNGEE in the germline V gene. CDR3 length: 14 amino acids. V lost 3 bases to trimming and J lost 4 bases; unmatched junction nucleotides: 3. In DNA form, the CDR3 reads TGTGCCAGCAGCGGGGACAGGGGAAGCTATGGCTACACCTTC. This encodes CASSGDRGSYGYTF.

The V call is TRBV4-2, the J call TRBJ2-7; possibly TRBD1 for D (5 bases). Trimming left V 0 bases short and J 0 bases short, with 12 bases between. CDR3 length equals 16 residues. From germline, CDR1 is LGHNA and CDR2 YNFKEQ. CDR3: CASSQDGAFSSYEQYF. The CDR3 bases are TGTGCCAGCAGCCAAGATGGGGCCTTCAGCTCCTACGAGCAGTACTTC.

The rearrangement links TRBV15 to TRBJ1-6; 9 nucleotides align to TRBD1. Germline loops: CDR1 LNHNV, CDR2 YYDKDF (reference sequence). V shed 5 bases and J 9 bases; nucleotides not matched to a gene: 8. This CDR3 has 15 amino acids. CDR3 nucleotide sequence: TGTGCCACCAGCGATCCGGGACAGGGTGTTTCACCCCTCCACTTT. Residues: CATSDPGQGVSPLHF.